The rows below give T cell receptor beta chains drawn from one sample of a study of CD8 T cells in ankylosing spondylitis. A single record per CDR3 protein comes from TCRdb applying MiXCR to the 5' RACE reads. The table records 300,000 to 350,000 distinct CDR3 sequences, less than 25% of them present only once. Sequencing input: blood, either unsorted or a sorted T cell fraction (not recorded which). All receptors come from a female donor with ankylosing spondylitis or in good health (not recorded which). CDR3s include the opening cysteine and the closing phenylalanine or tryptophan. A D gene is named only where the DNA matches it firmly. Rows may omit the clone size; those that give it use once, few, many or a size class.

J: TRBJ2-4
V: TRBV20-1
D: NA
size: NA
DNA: TGCAGTGCTGATAGACATCTAGCCAAAAACATTCAGTACTTC
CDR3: CSADRHLAKNIQYF

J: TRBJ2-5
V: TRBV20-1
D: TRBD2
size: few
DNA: TGCAGTGCTAGAGCACTAGCGGGGGGGCCCCAAGAGACCCAGTACTTC
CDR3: CSARALAGGPQETQYF

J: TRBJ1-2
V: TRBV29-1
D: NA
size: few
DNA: TGCAGCGTTGAGACGTTTGGGTACTATGGCTACACCTTC
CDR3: CSVETFGYYGYTF

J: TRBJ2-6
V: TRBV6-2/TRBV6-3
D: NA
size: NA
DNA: TGTGCCAGCAGTAGAGAGCCGTCTGGGGCCAACGTCCTGACTTTC
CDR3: CASSREPSGANVLTF

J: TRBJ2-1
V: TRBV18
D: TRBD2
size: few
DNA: TGTGCCAGCTCACCTCTGCCCGGCGCGGGAGAGTGGAATGAGCAGTTCTTC
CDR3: CASSPLPGAGEWNEQFF

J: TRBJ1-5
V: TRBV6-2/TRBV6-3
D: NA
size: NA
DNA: TGTGCCGGAAACTCCATCAGGGGTCAGCCCCAGCATTTT
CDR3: CAGNSIRGQPQHF

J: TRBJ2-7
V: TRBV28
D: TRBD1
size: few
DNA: TGTGCCAGCAGTTTATACGGGACAGGGAATTCCTACGAGCAGTACTTC
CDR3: CASSLYGTGNSYEQYF

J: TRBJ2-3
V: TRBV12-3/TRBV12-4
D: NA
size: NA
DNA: TGTGCCAGCAGTTTAGGTTCCAGGTTGGAAGATACGCAGTATTTT
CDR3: CASSLGSRLEDTQYF

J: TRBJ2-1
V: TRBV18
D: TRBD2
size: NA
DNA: TGTGCCAGCTCACCACAGTTACCCCTCTCTCGCCTAGCGGGGATCGGAGGGCAGTTCTTC
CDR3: CASSPQLPLSRLAGIGGQFF

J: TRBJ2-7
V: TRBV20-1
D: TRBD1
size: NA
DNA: TGCAGTGCTCCTAAACCGGGACAGGGAGGCTACGAGCAGTACTTC
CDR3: CSAPKPGQGGYEQYF

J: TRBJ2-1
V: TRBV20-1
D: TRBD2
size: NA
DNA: TGCAGTGCCCCACTAGCGGGGAGGTACAATGAGCAGTTCTTC
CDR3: CSAPLAGRYNEQFF

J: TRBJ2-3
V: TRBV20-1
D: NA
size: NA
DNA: TGCAGTGGGACGGGAGTAATAGATACGCAGTATTTT
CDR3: CSGTGVIDTQYF